Below are 29 T cell receptor beta chains sequenced from a single sample in a study of shared clonotypes between healthy human individuals. Assay: immunoSEQ multiplex PCR; the TCRdb copy retains only in-frame clones and omits some. The table has about 2.3 million clones, about 92% seen once. The sample comprised naive CD4+ T cells from PBMCs. The sample's subset: CD45RA+ positively selected. The receptors were sampled from a man aged 18 to 29 in good health. Some clones in this sample may be carry-over from other donors' samples.

V gene TRBV27 combines with J gene TRBJ2-6; possible D gene TRBD2, 5 bases. Trimming removed 8 bases from V and 2 bases from J, with 13 bases in between. The CDR3 extends over 15 amino acids. The V gene's germline CDR1 is MNHEY and CDR2 SMNVEV (reference sequence). The CDR3 nucleotides are TGTGCCAGCCGAACCTGGCGGGCTGGGGCCAACGTCCTGACTTTC. Residues: CASRTWRAGANVLTF.

With regard to this clone: Other DNA sequences in the same sample also yield this CDR3. The V gene is TRBV29-1, the J gene TRBJ2-7; the D gene is possibly TRBD1 (6 bases). Germline V gives CDR1 SQVTM, CDR2 ANQGSEA. The CDR3 sequence is 13 residues long. Deletions cut 6 bases from V and 1 base from J, with 13 bases between. The CDR3 DNA reads TGCAGCGTAGCCGGGACACAGTCCTACGAGCAGTACTTC. It codes for CSVAGTQSYEQYF.

This chain connects TRBV28 to TRBJ1-5; no clear D gene. With 7 bases removed from V and 0 bases from J, the gap between germline ends came to 13 bases. This CDR3 has 15 amino acids. CDR1 and CDR2 (germline): MDHEN, SYDVKM. This chain's CDR3 is CASIPLPDSNQPQHF. CDR3 DNA sequence: TGTGCCAGCATCCCTCTGCCAGATAGCAATCAGCCCCAGCATTTT. The full variable domain, with the rest looked up from reference TRBV28 and TRBJ1-5, is DVKVTQSSRYLVKRTGEKVFLECVQDMDHENMFWYRQDPGLGLRLIYFSYDVKMKEKGDIPEGYSVSREKKERFSLILESASTNQTSMYLCASIPLPDSNQPQHFGDGTRLSIL.

CDR3 nucleotides: TGTGCCAGCTCACCCCGGACAGGGCATAATGAAAAACTGTTTTTT. Its translation is CASSPRTGHNEKLFF. The chain carries TRBV18 and TRBJ1-4, with 8 bases lining up with TRBD1. Germline lookup yields CDR1 KGHSH and CDR2 LQKENI. The CDR3 runs to 15 residues. The V segment lost 3 bases and the J segment 4 bases; nucleotides outside the gene matches: 4.

This chain connects TRBV30 to TRBJ2-1; weak D call: TRBD2 (5 bases). From germline, CDR1 is GTSNPN and CDR2 SVGIG (reference sequence). CDR3 length equals 14 residues. V shed 3 bases and J shed 3 bases, with 12 bases lying between them. DNA for the CDR3: TGTGCCTGGAGCTCGGGATACGTCTACAATGAGCAGTTCTTC. This codes for CAWSSGYVYNEQFF.

The CDR3 protein is CASSYSNRAHYGYTF. CDR3 bases: TGTGCCAGCAGTTACTCGAATAGGGCTCACTATGGCTACACCTTC. The chain has TRBV6-5 and TRBJ1-2; D gene uncertain. Deletions cut 0 bases from V and 3 bases from J, with 11 bases between. The CDR3 spans 15 residues. Germline assignment: CDR1 MNHEY and CDR2 SVGAGI.

J is TRBJ2-3 and V is TRBV19; 7 bases fit TRBD2. This CDR3 spans 16 amino acids. J gave up 6 bases and V 3 bases, and 12 bases lay outside the gene matches. The germline gives CDR1 LNHDA, CDR2 SQIVND (reference sequence). The CDR3, as DNA: TGTGCCAGTAGTATTGGCTCGGCGGGAGCCCCCGATACGCAGTATTTT. This gives the protein CASSIGSAGAPDTQYF.

CDR3 region: CASSLALPDEQFF. CDR3 nucleotide sequence: TGTGCCAGCAGCTTAGCGCTGCCCGATGAGCAGTTCTTC. This sequence joins TRBV7-2 and TRBJ2-1; D not certain. CDR3 length: 13 residues. The germline V gene encodes CDR1 SGHTA and CDR2 FQGNSA. V shed 0 bases and J shed 8 bases, with 8 bases lying between them.

On this clone: Other DNA sequences within the sample encode an identical CDR3. V gene TRBV5-4 combines with J gene TRBJ2-1, with a possible D match to TRBD1 (5 bases). The CDR3 is made up of 14 amino acids. Between the trimmed V and J ends, which lost 0 bases and 1 base, there was a span of 5 bases. CDR1 is SGHNT and CDR2 is YYREEE in the germline V gene (reference sequence). CDR3 sequence: CASSLGQSYNEQFF. CDR3 coding DNA: TGTGCCAGCAGCTTGGGACAGTCCTACAATGAGCAGTTCTTC. The entire variable domain, with the rest obtained from reference TRBV5-4 and TRBJ2-1, is as follows: ETGVTQSPTHLIKTRGQQVTLRCSSQSGHNTVSWYQQALGQGPQFIFQYYREEENGRGNFPPRFSGLQFPNYSSELNVNALELDDSALYLCASSLGQSYNEQFFGPGTRLTVL.

The J gene is TRBJ2-3, the V gene TRBV6-6; D possibly corresponds to TRBD2 (5 bases). Germline lookup yields CDR1 MNHNY and CDR2 SVGAGI (reference sequence). This CDR3 has 15 residues. Trimming left V 3 bases short and J 5 bases short, with 15 bases between. This chain's CDR3 is CASSYFGLEGDTQYF. The CDR3 DNA reads as TGTGCCAGCAGTTATTTTGGTCTCGAGGGAGATACGCAGTATTTT.

This clone was counted once. The sample has other DNA sequences that encode this CDR3 too. As DNA, the CDR3 is TGTGCCAGCAGCCTCGGACAGGGTTATTACGAGCAGTACTTC. Protein: CASSLGQGYYEQYF. This chain uses TRBV7-2 with TRBJ2-7; 8 bases fit TRBD1. Losses at the gene ends were 5 bases for V and 4 bases for J; bases not matched to a gene: 7. Germline CDR1 reads SGHTA; CDR2 reads FQGNSA. The CDR3 length is 14 residues.

The chain carries TRBV7-2 and TRBJ2-1; D possibly corresponds to TRBD2 (5 bases). Looked up from germline, CDR1 is SGHTA and CDR2 is FQGNSA. V lost 3 bases to trimming and J lost 5 bases, with 14 bases between them. The CDR3 totals 15 residues. CDR3 amino acids: CASSFTPGNNNEQFF. CDR3 DNA: TGTGCCAGCAGCTTCACACCCGGGAACAACAATGAGCAGTTCTTC.

This clone was picked up a small number of times. The chain recombines TRBV2 with TRBJ1-1, with a tentative D call TRBD1 (5 bases). Trimming stripped 2 bases from V and 0 bases from J, with 16 bases between. Germline lookup yields CDR1 SNHLY and CDR2 FYNNEI. This CDR3 comprises 17 residues. CDR3 sequence reads: CASSEWGDLTMNTEAFF. In DNA, the CDR3 is TGTGCCAGCAGTGAATGGGGGGACCTAACCATGAACACTGAAGCTTTCTTT.

The CDR3, as DNA: TGTGCCAGCTCACCGCCGACGGGACAGGGAGGCACTGAAGCTTTCTTT. Amino acid sequence: CASSPPTGQGGTEAFF. This rearrangement joins TRBV18 to TRBJ1-1, with 9 bases aligning to TRBD1. J was trimmed by 4 bases and V by 3 bases; bases with no gene match: 9. Germline V gives CDR1 KGHSH, CDR2 LQKENI. The CDR3 contains 16 residues.

This chain joins TRBV9 and TRBJ2-4; 9 nucleotides line up with TRBD1. The length of the CDR3 is 15 residues. CDR1 is SGDLS and CDR2 is YYNGEE in the germline V gene. The V segment lost 3 bases and the J segment 13 bases; nucleotides outside the gene matches: 14. The CDR3 DNA follows: TGTGCCAGCAGCGCTTCCGGGACAGGGAGCGGCGGCCAGTACTTC. Protein sequence: CASSASGTGSGGQYF.

About this clone: This specimen includes other DNA sequences encoding the same CDR3. The chain links TRBV5-1 to TRBJ2-3; D may be TRBD1 (5 bases). Germline V CDR1 and CDR2: SGHRS, YFSETQ. V lost 0 bases and J lost 2, with 7 bases in between. The CDR3 consists of 14 residues. The CDR3, as DNA: TGCGCCAGCAGCTTGGACAGGACCACAGATACGCAGTATTTT. Protein: CASSLDRTTDTQYF.

This clone has a single count. The chain has TRBV5-4 and TRBJ2-2; no clear D. Germline CDR1 is SGHNT and CDR2 is YYREEE (reference sequence). This CDR3 has 14 amino acids. Between the trimmed V and J ends, which lost 2 bases and 2 bases, there was a span of 7 bases. CDR3 protein: CASSFTSNTGELFF. DNA of the CDR3: TGTGCCAGCAGCTTTACCTCTAACACCGGGGAGCTGTTTTTT.

Details on this clone: Other nucleotide sequences from this sample produce the same CDR3. V and J are TRBV11-2 and TRBJ2-1; D unclear. The V gene's germline CDR1 is SGHAT and CDR2 FQNNGV. The CDR3 loop spans 12 amino acids. The V end was cut by 0 bases, the J end by 6 bases, with 3 bases between. The CDR3, as DNA: TGTGCCAGCAGCTTAGAAGGCAATGAGCAGTTCTTC. This encodes CASSLEGNEQFF.

This clone was picked up a small number of times. The J gene is TRBJ1-1, the V gene TRBV27, with a weak D call TRBD1 (5 bases). Germline CDR1 reads MNHEY; CDR2 reads SMNVEV (reference sequence). CDR3 length: 13 amino acids. V was trimmed by 3 bases and J by 7 bases, leaving 12 bases between them. The CDR3 region has the DNA TGTGCCAGCAGTTTCTGGGGGAAGGATGAAGCTTTCTTT. Translating gives CASSFWGKDEAFF.

The J gene is TRBJ2-2, the V gene TRBV10-1; D is undetermined. Trimming pared 9 bases from V and 8 bases from J, leaving 16 bases between. Germline V gene lookup returns CDR1 WNHNN and CDR2 SYGVQD (reference sequence). The CDR3 is 13 residues long. The CDR3 sequence is CARPPDPRGELFF. The CDR3 coding sequence is TGCGCCAGACCCCCGGATCCCAGAGGGGAGCTGTTTTTT.

The rearrangement links TRBV2 to TRBJ1-2, with a weak D call TRBD1 (5 bases). CDR3 length: 13 amino acids. Germline lookup yields CDR1 SNHLY and CDR2 FYNNEI. V lost 4 bases and J 5 bases, leaving 11 bases between the germline ends. The CDR3 bases are TGTGCCAGCAGTGTGGGACCCGGGTATGGCTACACCTTC. Amino acids: CASSVGPGYGYTF.

The chain joins TRBV18 to TRBJ1-2; no clear D gene. Germline V gene sequence: CDR1 KGHSH, CDR2 LQKENI. V was trimmed by 2 bases and J by 5 bases, leaving 12 bases between them. This CDR3 has 14 amino acids. The CDR3: CASSPGTSRYGYTF. DNA of the CDR3: TGTGCCAGCTCACCAGGAACATCCAGATATGGCTACACCTTC.

This chain uses TRBV11-2 with TRBJ2-7; 11 bases match TRBD2. Germline values: CDR1 SGHAT, CDR2 FQNNGV. The CDR3 runs 15 residues. J was trimmed by 7 bases and V by 5 bases; bases with no gene match: 10. The CDR3 sequence is CASSLTSGAPLEQYF. For the CDR3, the DNA is TGTGCCAGCAGCCTGACTAGCGGGGCGCCCCTGGAGCAGTACTTC.

V and J are TRBV7-2 and TRBJ2-2; perhaps TRBD1 as D (6 bases). V lost 4 bases and J 2 bases, leaving 11 bases between the germline ends. The CDR3 has 15 amino acids. Germline V lookup: CDR1 SGHTA, CDR2 FQGNSA. This chain's CDR3 is CASSSYGTNTGELFF. As DNA, the CDR3 is TGTGCCAGCAGCTCCTACGGGACAAACACCGGGGAGCTGTTTTTT.

J is TRBJ2-1 and V is TRBV4-1; 7 bases align to TRBD2. This CDR3 is built from 16 residues. V was clipped by 4 bases and J by 2 bases; unmatched bases: 8. Germline V gives CDR1 MGHRA, CDR2 YSYEKL. The DNA for the CDR3 is TGCGCCAGCAGCCTGTCGAGCGGGACTACCTACAATGAGCAGTTCTTC. This gives the protein CASSLSSGTTYNEQFF.

The chain uses TRBV9 and TRBJ2-7; D is tentatively TRBD1 or TRBD2 (5 bases each). Germline CDR1 SGDLS, CDR2 YYNGEE. With 0 bases removed from V and 1 base from J, the gap between germline ends came to 11 bases. The CDR3 is 15 residues long. Here the CDR3 reads CASSVGGKSSYEQYF. The CDR3 coding sequence is TGTGCCAGCAGCGTAGGGGGGAAAAGTTCCTACGAGCAGTACTTC.

V and J are TRBV11-2 and TRBJ1-1; D is unresolved. The V end was cut by 6 bases, the J end by 0 bases, with 5 bases between. This CDR3 is 12 amino acids long. The germline V gene has CDR1 SGHAT and CDR2 FQNNGV. The DNA of the CDR3 is TGTGCCAGCAGTAGGGTGAACACTGAAGCTTTCTTT. It codes for CASSRVNTEAFF. The entire variable domain, with the rest obtained from reference TRBV11-2 and TRBJ1-1, is as follows: EAGVAQSPRYKIIEKRQSVAFWCNPISGHATLYWYQQILGQGPKLLIQFQNNGVVDDSQLPKDRFSAERLKGVDSTLKIQPAKLEDSAVYLCASSRVNTEAFFGQGTRLTVV.

This chain uses TRBV11-2 with TRBJ1-1, with D maybe TRBD1 (6 bases). V lost 1 base and J lost 0, with 18 bases in between. The germline V gene has CDR1 SGHAT and CDR2 FQNNGV. The CDR3 runs 18 residues. The CDR3 nucleotides read TGTGCCAGCAGCTTAGTCATTCAGGGGCCTTTCATGAACACTGAAGCTTTCTTT. Translation: CASSLVIQGPFMNTEAFF.

This chain uses TRBV6-6 with TRBJ1-1, with 9 bases matching TRBD1. CDR1 and CDR2 (germline): MNHNY, SVGAGI (reference sequence). The trim removed 5 bases at V and 6 bases at J, leaving 7 bases unmatched. The CDR3 is made up of 14 amino acids. The CDR3 spells CASSGRDRVAEAFF. The CDR3 DNA is TGTGCCAGCAGTGGCCGGGACAGGGTCGCTGAAGCTTTCTTT.